This T cell receptor (beta chain) was sequenced for a study of shared clonotypes between healthy human individuals. TCRdb keeps only in-frame clones here, not all; method: immunoSEQ multiplex PCR. The data hold around 940,000 clones, with around 80% observed a single time. Details on this clone: Its specificity is not known.

Study-level results: At large depth, rarefaction still showed sorted-subset sequencing to be incomplete.

Sequencing used memory CD4+ T cells sorted from blood. Documented subset: CD45RA-negative fraction. The clonotype was recovered from a man aged 18 to 30 in good health.

The CDR3 DNA reads TGTGCCTCCCGGGGAGGTTCACCCCTCCACTTT. It translates to CASRGGSPLHF. V and J are TRBV10-3 and TRBJ1-6; D gene ambiguous. Germline CDR1 is ENHRY and CDR2 is SYGVKD. There are 11 residues in the CDR3. The V gene lost 11 bases and the J gene lost 9 bases, with 11 bases spanning the gap.